The sequence of this T cell receptor (beta chain) was determined in a study of T cell repertoires in cytomegalovirus infection. A note on this clonotype: The target antigen is unknown.

One entry per CDR3 protein results from TCRdb running MiXCR on the reads. The profile shows 700,000 to 950,000 distinct CDR3 sequences, about 31% of them singletons. The study's findings and limits: CMV-specific TCR beta clonotypes restricted by HLA-C were the ones dominating the ex vivo response.

The CDR3 totals 15 residues. Trimming stripped 4 bases from V and 2 bases from J, with 12 bases between. Germline lookup yields CDR1 MGHRA and CDR2 YSYEKL. This receptor was taken from a human donor in good health (CMV status not recorded). Some clones in this sample may be carry-over from other donors' samples. This sample comprised cultured CD8+ T cells from PBMCs, obtained from culture after CMV antigen stimulation. This chain connects TRBV4-1 to TRBJ2-1, with D possibly being TRBD1 (6 bases). CDR3 bases: TGCGCCAGCAGCCTGACAGGTACTACCTACAATGAGCAGTTCTTC. This gives the protein CASSLTGTTYNEQFF.